Listed below are T cell receptor beta chains from one sample, sequenced in a study of blood T cell repertoires in COVID-19. Here immunoSEQ multiplex PCR was the method, and the copy in TCRdb shows in-frame clones only, minus some. The sample shows about 240,000 clones, 70% to 90% of them seen only once. The sequenced material came from PBMCs or T cells enriched from blood (not recorded which). The receptors here all came from a middle-aged woman with acute COVID-19. CDR3s include the opening cysteine and the closing phenylalanine or tryptophan. A D gene is named only where the DNA matches it firmly. Clone sizes are given selectively: once, few, many, or a class where the clone is expanded.

CDR3 length: 13; V gene: TRBV20-1; J gene: TRBJ2-7; D gene: .; clone size: once; CDR3 protein: CSASASGVYEQYF; CDR3 DNA: TGCAGTGCTAGTGCCAGCGGAGTCTACGAGCAGTACTTC
CDR3 length: 12; V gene: TRBV3-1/TRBV3-2; J gene: TRBJ1-2; D gene: TRBD1; clone size: .; CDR3 protein: CASLQTGYGYTF; CDR3 DNA: TGTGCCAGCCTCCAGACAGGGTACGGCTACACCTTC
CDR3 length: 15; V gene: TRBV7-7; J gene: TRBJ2-1; D gene: TRBD2; clone size: .; CDR3 protein: CASSLEIGRESEQFF; CDR3 DNA: TGTGCTAGCAGCTTAGAAATTGGGCGGGAGAGTGAGCAGTTCTTC
CDR3 length: 15; V gene: TRBV30; J gene: TRBJ1-1; D gene: TRBD1; clone size: once; CDR3 protein: CAWSVRDSLNTEAFF; CDR3 DNA: TGTGCCTGGAGTGTACGGGACAGTTTGAACACTGAAGCTTTCTTT
CDR3 length: 17; V gene: TRBV24-1; J gene: TRBJ1-5; D gene: TRBD1; clone size: .; CDR3 protein: CATSDDTDRGSNQPQHF; CDR3 DNA: TGTGCCACCAGTGATGACACCGACAGGGGTTCGAATCAGCCCCAGCATTTT
CDR3 length: 15; V gene: TRBV21-1; J gene: TRBJ2-7; D gene: .; clone size: .; CDR3 protein: CASSKEAGGFYEQYF; CDR3 DNA: TGTGCCAGCAGCAAAGAGGCAGGGGGTTTCTACGAGCAGTACTTC
CDR3 length: 13; V gene: TRBV5-5; J gene: TRBJ1-2; D gene: TRBD1; clone size: .; CDR3 protein: CASSWTGGYGYTF; CDR3 DNA: TGTGCCAGCAGCTGGACAGGGGGCTATGGCTACACCTTC
CDR3 length: 15; V gene: TRBV2; J gene: TRBJ2-1; D gene: TRBD2; clone size: .; CDR3 protein: CASSPSGRSYNEQFF; CDR3 DNA: TGTGCCAGCAGTCCTAGCGGGAGATCTTACAATGAGCAGTTCTTC
CDR3 length: 18; V gene: TRBV3-1/TRBV3-2; J gene: TRBJ2-1; D gene: TRBD2; clone size: .; CDR3 protein: CASSQEGLAGALSNEQFF; CDR3 DNA: TGTGCCAGCAGCCAGGAGGGACTAGCGGGGGCTCTTAGCAATGAGCAGTTCTTC
CDR3 length: 15; V gene: TRBV27; J gene: TRBJ1-5; D gene: TRBD1; clone size: .; CDR3 protein: CASSPQGASNQPQHF; CDR3 DNA: TGTGCCAGCAGTCCACAGGGGGCGAGCAATCAGCCCCAGCATTTT
CDR3 length: 15; V gene: TRBV6-5; J gene: TRBJ2-1; D gene: .; clone size: .; CDR3 protein: CASRGWTVGADEQFF; CDR3 DNA: TGTGCCAGCAGGGGATGGACAGTGGGGGCCGATGAGCAGTTCTTC
CDR3 length: 12; V gene: TRBV12-3/TRBV12-4; J gene: TRBJ1-1; D gene: .; clone size: .; CDR3 protein: CASSYPPQRAFF; CDR3 DNA: TGTGCCAGCAGTTACCCCCCCCAGCGGGCTTTCTTT
CDR3 length: 14; V gene: TRBV7-9; J gene: TRBJ2-3; D gene: TRBD2; clone size: .; CDR3 protein: CASSPGLAGDTQYF; CDR3 DNA: TGTGCCAGCAGCCCGGGACTAGCTGGCGATACGCAGTATTTT
CDR3 length: 16; V gene: TRBV5-1; J gene: TRBJ2-3; D gene: TRBD2; clone size: .; CDR3 protein: CASSPGLAEATDTQYF; CDR3 DNA: TGCGCCAGCAGCCCAGGACTAGCGGAGGCCACAGATACGCAGTATTTT
CDR3 length: 15; V gene: TRBV7-9; J gene: TRBJ2-7; D gene: TRBD1; clone size: once; CDR3 protein: CASSLPGQGNYEQYF; CDR3 DNA: TGTGCCAGCAGCTTACCGGGACAGGGAAATTACGAGCAGTACTTC
CDR3 length: 16; V gene: TRBV24-1; J gene: TRBJ2-4; D gene: .; clone size: .; CDR3 protein: CATSWGGARGKNIQYF; CDR3 DNA: TGTGCCACCAGTTGGGGGGGGGCCAGGGGCAAAAACATTCAGTACTTC
CDR3 length: 13; V gene: TRBV11-3; J gene: TRBJ2-1; D gene: .; clone size: .; CDR3 protein: CASRLSPRNEQFF; CDR3 DNA: TGTGCCAGTAGACTAAGCCCCCGGAATGAGCAGTTCTTC
CDR3 length: 16; V gene: TRBV4-1; J gene: TRBJ1-1; D gene: .; clone size: .; CDR3 protein: CASSQPWGSLNTEAFF; CDR3 DNA: TGCGCCAGCAGCCAGCCCTGGGGCAGCCTGAACACTGAAGCTTTCTTT
CDR3 length: 18; V gene: TRBV18; J gene: TRBJ2-3; D gene: TRBD1; clone size: .; CDR3 protein: CASSLTGTGDLSTDTQYF; CDR3 DNA: TGTGCCAGCTCACTCACCGGGACAGGGGACCTAAGCACAGATACGCAGTATTTT
CDR3 length: 11; V gene: TRBV6-5; J gene: TRBJ1-1; D gene: .; clone size: .; CDR3 protein: CASRQGAEAFF; CDR3 DNA: TGTGCCAGCAGACAGGGCGCTGAAGCTTTCTTT
CDR3 length: 12; V gene: TRBV14; J gene: TRBJ1-6; D gene: .; clone size: .; CDR3 protein: CASSHSYSPLHF; CDR3 DNA: TGTGCCAGCAGCCACTCTTATTCACCCCTCCACTTT
CDR3 length: 15; V gene: TRBV7-9; J gene: TRBJ2-3; D gene: .; clone size: .; CDR3 protein: CASSFGGTSTDTQYF; CDR3 DNA: TGTGCCAGCAGCTTCGGCGGGACTAGCACAGATACGCAGTATTTT